This T cell receptor (beta chain) came from a study of STAT5B mutations in CD4+ large granular lymphocyte leukemia. The ends lost 3 bases at V and 4 bases at J; junction bases unmatched: 7. Germline V lookup: CDR1 MGHDK, CDR2 SYGVNS. The CDR3 loop spans 15 amino acids. This clone has only one observation. The sample carries other DNA sequences with the same CDR3. Data came from immunoSEQ multiplex PCR; TCRdb stores just in-frame clones and leaves some out. The table records 30,000 to 40,000 clones, about four fifths of them present only once. The chain joins TRBV25-1 to TRBJ2-5; 8 bases line up with TRBD1. The clonotype comes from a human donor in good health. The sequencing sample was made of CD4+ T cells from blood buffy coats. In nucleotides, the CDR3 is TGTGCCAGCAGTGACCACAGGGGGACGGGAGAGACCCAGTACTTC. Translating it yields CASSDHRGTGETQYF.